What follows are 17 T cell receptor beta chains derived from one specimen sequenced in a study of low-dose radiotherapy and immunotherapy resistance in tumors (dated by TCRdb to between 2021 and 2024). Superscript III and a set of TRAV- and TRBV-specific primers were used to synthesize first-strand cDNA, so that both TCRalpha and TCRbeta chains were covered. TCRs were amplified for 20 PCR cycles with Phusion, using a constant-region primer paired with the adapter attached to the V primers. TCRdb reprocessed the public reads (quality trimming at Q25 with fastp, clone calling with MiXCR) and kept in-frame beta chains. All rows with the same CDR3 protein become a single entry with the most common DNA and genes. The sample table records 8,500 to 14,000 distinct CDR3 sequences; approximately 55% of these occur just once. The top ten clonotypes cover 8.1% of the sample. The receptors were gathered from a human donor with advanced metastatic prostate, ovarian, gallbladder or colorectal cancer (not recorded which). This table probably holds off-target reads from a library built for another chain.

This clonotype showed up just a few times. V and J are TRBV28 and TRBJ2-3, with D perhaps TRBD1 or TRBD2 (5 bases each). The CDR3 extends over 13 amino acids. V lost 6 bases, J lost 8 bases, and 15 bases lay in between. Germline V lookup: CDR1 MDHEN, CDR2 SYDVKM. CDR3 coding DNA: TGTGCCAGCAGGATTGCCGCTGGGGGTACGCAGTATTTT. Translated, it gives CASRIAAGGTQYF.

This chain connects TRBV10-3 to TRBJ1-4; no reliable D call. V was trimmed by 7 bases and J by 7 bases, leaving 16 bases between them. The CDR3 contains 14 residues. Germline-derived CDR1 and CDR2 are ENHRY and SYGVKD. The CDR3 spells CAITPGPGSEKLFF. For the CDR3, the DNA is TGTGCCATCACTCCGGGCCCTGGTAGTGAAAAACTGTTTTTT.

In this sample, this clonotype turned up a few times. V and J are TRBV2 and TRBJ1-6; D might be TRBD1 (5 bases). The V end lost 0 bases, the J end lost 7 bases, and 13 bases lay between the germline ends. The CDR3 covers 16 residues. From germline, CDR1 is SNHLY and CDR2 FYNNEI. CDR3 sequence: CASSEAAGRGNSPLHF. The CDR3 bases are TGTGCCAGCAGTGAAGCTGCAGGGCGGGGAAATTCACCCCTCCACTTT.

The table lists this clonotype with a few counts. DNA of the CDR3: TGTGCCAGCAGCTTGGGCTCCCTTGGGGGTACGCAGTATTTT. Its translation: CASSLGSLGGTQYF. The chain combines TRBV7-3 with TRBJ2-3; D might be TRBD1 or TRBD2, each matching 5 bases. CDR3 length equals 14 residues. Germline assignment: CDR1 SGHTA and CDR2 FQGTGA. The V end lost 3 bases, the J end lost 8 bases, and 15 bases lay between the germline ends.

Remarks on this clonotype: Germline and junction disagree at one end, which may indicate a read error. The chain carries TRBV11-2 and TRBJ2-7, with a tentative D call TRBD2 (5 bases). CDR1 is SGHAT, CDR2 FQNNGV, per germline. The CDR3 consists of 13 residues. This CDR3 reads CASRLGSSYEQYF. In DNA form, the CDR3 reads TGTGCCAGCAGGTTAGGGAGCTCCTACGAGCAGTACTTC.

This clonotype came up a few times. V and J are TRBV2 and TRBJ2-6; the D gene is possibly TRBD1 (6 bases). Between the trimmed V and J ends, which lost 5 bases and 0 bases, there was a span of 8 bases. Germline CDR1 reads SNHLY; CDR2 reads FYNNEI. The CDR3 spans 15 residues. CDR3 residues: CASSTGNSGANVLTF. The CDR3 DNA reads TGTGCCAGCAGTACAGGGAACTCTGGGGCCAACGTCCTGACTTTC.

The gene calls are TRBV15 and TRBJ2-7; D is undetermined. This CDR3 is 13 amino acids long. Trimming shortened V by 1 base and J by 4 bases, and 8 bases separated the two germline ends. Germline CDR1 and CDR2: LNHNV and YYDKDF (reference sequence). The CDR3 region has the DNA TGTGCCACCAGCAGAGGGTCACAGTACGAGCAGTACTTC. As protein: CATSRGSQYEQYF.

The genes are TRBV28 and TRBJ2-3; 10 bases align to TRBD1. The junction had 4 bases not matched to a gene; V was cut back by 6 bases and J by 4 bases. Looked up from germline, CDR1 is MDHEN and CDR2 is SYDVKM. This CDR3 comprises 14 residues. For the CDR3, the DNA is TGTGCCAGCAGCAAGGACAGGGGGGCAGATACGCAGTATTTT. The encoded protein is CASSKDRGADTQYF.

This sequence joins TRBV2 and TRBJ2-7, with D perhaps matching TRBD1 or TRBD2 (6 bases each). The CDR3 sequence is 15 residues long. V lost 6 bases, J lost 0 bases, and 15 bases lay in between. Germline-derived CDR1 and CDR2 are SNHLY and FYNNEI. CDR3 region: CASSSQGRSSYEQYF. The CDR3 nucleotides read TGTGCCAGCAGCTCCCAGGGGAGGAGCTCCTACGAGCAGTACTTC.

This clonotype was seen a handful of times. The chain uses TRBV24-1 and TRBJ2-1; the D gene is possibly TRBD1 (5 bases). The V end lost 3 bases, the J end lost 5 bases, and 7 bases lay between the germline ends. CDR1 is KGHDR and CDR2 is SFDVKD in the germline V gene. The CDR3 covers 13 residues. The CDR3 sequence is CATSDRQHNEQFF. The DNA of the CDR3 is TGTGCCACCAGTGATCGACAGCACAATGAGCAGTTCTTC.

This sequence joins TRBV20-1 and TRBJ2-3; TRBD1 matches at 7 bases. This CDR3 is built from 18 residues. Trimming took 0 bases from V and 0 from J; bases not matched to a gene: 12. CDR1 is DFQATT and CDR2 is SNEGSKA in the germline V gene (reference sequence). The CDR3 loop reads CSARDRGQDQTSTDTQYF. CDR3 bases: TGCAGTGCTAGAGATCGAGGACAGGACCAGACTAGCACAGATACGCAGTATTTT.

This rearrangement joins TRBV30 to TRBJ1-3; 10 nucleotides match TRBD1. The CDR3 has 17 residues. With V trimmed by 1 base and J by 7 bases, 13 bases remained unmatched. Germline V CDR1 and CDR2: GTSNPN, SVGIG (reference sequence). The CDR3 nucleotides read TGTGCCTGGAGTGCCCCGGGACAGGGGCCCTACCCTAACACCATATATTTT. It yields the protein CAWSAPGQGPYPNTIYF.

This clonotype has just a few counts. This chain uses TRBV12-3 or TRBV12-4 with TRBJ1-1, with D unresolved. The CDR3 is made up of 14 amino acids. V lost 4 bases and J lost 2, with 11 bases in between. CDR3 nucleotide sequence: TGTGCCAGCAGTTCTTGGCCAACTAACACTGAAGCTTTCTTT. Translation gives CASSSWPTNTEAFF.

The rearrangement uses TRBV10-3 and TRBJ1-1; D unclear. Germline-derived CDR1 and CDR2 are ENHRY and SYGVKD. V lost 5 bases and J 1 base, leaving 8 bases between the germline ends. CDR3 length equals 13 residues. CDR3 in amino acids: CAISWTGNTEAFF. The CDR3 nucleotides are TGTGCCATCAGTTGGACGGGGAACACTGAAGCTTTCTTT.

This clonotype was seen a few times. This chain connects TRBV2 to TRBJ1-1; TRBD1 matches at 9 bases. CDR1 and CDR2 (germline): SNHLY, FYNNEI. J gave up 5 bases and V 3 bases, and 13 bases lay outside the gene matches. The CDR3 extends over 17 amino acids. CDR3 bases: TGTGCCAGCAGTGATACAGGGGGCCCTAGGACGGGAACTGAAGCTTTCTTT. It yields the protein CASSDTGGPRTGTEAFF. Complete variable domain (other parts from reference TRBV2 and TRBJ1-1): EPEVTQTPSHQVTQMGQEVILRCVPISNHLYFYWYRQILGQKVEFLVSFYNNEISEKSEIFDDQFSVERPDGSNFTLKIRSTKLEDSAMYFCASSDTGGPRTGTEAFFGQGTRLTVV.

The chain is built from TRBV19 and TRBJ2-3; no firm D call. Trimming stripped 6 bases from V and 2 bases from J, with 12 bases between. Germline V gives CDR1 LNHDA, CDR2 SQIVND (reference sequence). The CDR3 contains 14 residues. CDR3 amino acids: CASRSARLTDTQYF. CDR3 DNA sequence: TGTGCCAGTAGGTCAGCCCGACTCACAGATACGCAGTATTTT.

This clonotype came up a few times. V and J are TRBV10-3 and TRBJ2-7; a weak D match, TRBD2 (6 bases). The germline V gene encodes CDR1 ENHRY and CDR2 SYGVKD. V lost 6 bases and J lost 2, with 17 bases in between. The CDR3 is made up of 15 amino acids. For the CDR3, the DNA is TGTGCCATCAGCGCTCGGGGGTCCCTAACCTACGAGCAGTACTTC. Amino acid sequence: CAISARGSLTYEQYF.